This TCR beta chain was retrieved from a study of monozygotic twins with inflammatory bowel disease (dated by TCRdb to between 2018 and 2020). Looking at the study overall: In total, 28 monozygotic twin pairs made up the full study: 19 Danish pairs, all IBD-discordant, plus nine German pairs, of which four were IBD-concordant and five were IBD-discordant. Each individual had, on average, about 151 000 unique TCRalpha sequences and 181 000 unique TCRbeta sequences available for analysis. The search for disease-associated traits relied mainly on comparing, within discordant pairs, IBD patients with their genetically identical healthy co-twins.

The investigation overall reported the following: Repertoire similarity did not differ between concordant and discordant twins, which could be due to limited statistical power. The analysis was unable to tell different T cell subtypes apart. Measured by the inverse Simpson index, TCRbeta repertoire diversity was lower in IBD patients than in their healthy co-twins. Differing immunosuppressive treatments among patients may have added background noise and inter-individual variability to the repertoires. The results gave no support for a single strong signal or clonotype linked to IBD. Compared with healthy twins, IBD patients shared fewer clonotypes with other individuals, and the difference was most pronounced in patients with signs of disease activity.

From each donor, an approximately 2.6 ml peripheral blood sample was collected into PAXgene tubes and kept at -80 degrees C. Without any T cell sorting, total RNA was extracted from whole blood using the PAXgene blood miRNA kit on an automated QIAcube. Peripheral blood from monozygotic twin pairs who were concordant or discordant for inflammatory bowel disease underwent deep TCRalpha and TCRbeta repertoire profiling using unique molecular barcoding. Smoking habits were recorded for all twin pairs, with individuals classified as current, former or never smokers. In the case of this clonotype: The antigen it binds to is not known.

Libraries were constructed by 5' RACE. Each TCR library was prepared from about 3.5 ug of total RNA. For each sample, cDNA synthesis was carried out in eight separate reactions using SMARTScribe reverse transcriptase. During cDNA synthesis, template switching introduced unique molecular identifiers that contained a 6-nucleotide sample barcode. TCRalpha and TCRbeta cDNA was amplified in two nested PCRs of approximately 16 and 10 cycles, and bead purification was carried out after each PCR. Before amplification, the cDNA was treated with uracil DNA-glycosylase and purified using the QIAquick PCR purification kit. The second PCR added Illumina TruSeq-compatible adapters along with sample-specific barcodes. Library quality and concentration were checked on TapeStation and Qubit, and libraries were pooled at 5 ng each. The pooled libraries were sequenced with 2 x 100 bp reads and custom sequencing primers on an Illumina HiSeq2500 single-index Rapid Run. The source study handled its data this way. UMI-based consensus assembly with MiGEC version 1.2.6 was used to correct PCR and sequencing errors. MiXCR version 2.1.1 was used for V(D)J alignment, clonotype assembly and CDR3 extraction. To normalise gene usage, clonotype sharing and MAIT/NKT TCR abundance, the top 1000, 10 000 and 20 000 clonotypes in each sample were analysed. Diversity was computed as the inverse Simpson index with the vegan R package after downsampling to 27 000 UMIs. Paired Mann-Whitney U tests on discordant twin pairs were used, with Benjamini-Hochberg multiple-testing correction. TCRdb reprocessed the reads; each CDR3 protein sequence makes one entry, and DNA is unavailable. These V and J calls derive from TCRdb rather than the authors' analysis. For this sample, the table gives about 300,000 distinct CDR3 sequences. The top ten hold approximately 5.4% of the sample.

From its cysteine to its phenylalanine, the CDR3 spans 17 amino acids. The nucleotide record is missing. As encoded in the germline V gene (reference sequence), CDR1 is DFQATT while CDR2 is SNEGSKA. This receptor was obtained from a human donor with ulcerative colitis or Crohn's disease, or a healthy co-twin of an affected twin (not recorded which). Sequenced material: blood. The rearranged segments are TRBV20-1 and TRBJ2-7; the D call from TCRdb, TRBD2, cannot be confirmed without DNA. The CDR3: CSARIVRAGGPRGEQYF.